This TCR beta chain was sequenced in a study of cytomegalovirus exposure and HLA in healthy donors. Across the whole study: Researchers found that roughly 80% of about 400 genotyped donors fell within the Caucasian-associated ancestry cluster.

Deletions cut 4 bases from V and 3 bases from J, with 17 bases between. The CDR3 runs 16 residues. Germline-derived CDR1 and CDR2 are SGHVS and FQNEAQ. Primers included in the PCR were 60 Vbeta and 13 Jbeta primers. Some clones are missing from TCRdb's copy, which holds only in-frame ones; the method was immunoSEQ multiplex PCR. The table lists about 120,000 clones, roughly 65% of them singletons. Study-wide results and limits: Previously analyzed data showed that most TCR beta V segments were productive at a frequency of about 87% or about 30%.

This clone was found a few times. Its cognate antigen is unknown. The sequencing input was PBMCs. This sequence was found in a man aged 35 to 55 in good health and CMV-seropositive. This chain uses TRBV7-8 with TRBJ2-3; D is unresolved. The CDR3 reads CASSSRLTLRTDTQYF. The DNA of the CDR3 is TGTGCCAGCAGCTCCCGCCTTACTCTTCGTACAGATACGCAGTATTTT.